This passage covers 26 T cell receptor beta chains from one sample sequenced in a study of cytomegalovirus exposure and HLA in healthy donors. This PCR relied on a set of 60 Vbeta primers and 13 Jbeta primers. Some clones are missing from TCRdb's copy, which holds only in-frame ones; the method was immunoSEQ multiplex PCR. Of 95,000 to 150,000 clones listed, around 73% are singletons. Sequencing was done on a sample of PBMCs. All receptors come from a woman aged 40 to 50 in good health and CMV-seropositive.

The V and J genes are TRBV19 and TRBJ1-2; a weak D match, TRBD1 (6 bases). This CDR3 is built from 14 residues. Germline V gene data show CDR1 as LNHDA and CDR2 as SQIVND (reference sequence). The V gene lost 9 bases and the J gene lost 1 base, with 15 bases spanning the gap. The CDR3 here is CASSGQSNNYGYTF. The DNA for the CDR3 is TGTGCCAGCAGTGGACAGTCTAATAACTATGGCTACACCTTC.

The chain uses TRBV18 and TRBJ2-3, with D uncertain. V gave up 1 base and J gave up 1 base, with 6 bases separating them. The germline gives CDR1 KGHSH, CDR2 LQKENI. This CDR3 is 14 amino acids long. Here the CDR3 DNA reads TGTGCCAGCTCACCACTTGCAGGCACAGATACGCAGTATTTT. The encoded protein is CASSPLAGTDTQYF. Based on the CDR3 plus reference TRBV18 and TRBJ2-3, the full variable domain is NAGVMQNPRHLVRRRGQEARLRCSPMKGHSHVYWYRQLPEEGLKFMVYLQKENIIDESGMPKERFSAEFPKEGPSILRIQQVVRGDSAAYFCASSPLAGTDTQYFGPGTRLTVL.

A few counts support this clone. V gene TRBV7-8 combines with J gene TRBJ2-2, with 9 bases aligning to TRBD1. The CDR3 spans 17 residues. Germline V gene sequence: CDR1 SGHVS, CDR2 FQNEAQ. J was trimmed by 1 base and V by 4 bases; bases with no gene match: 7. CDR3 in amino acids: CASSSSPGQGNTGELFF. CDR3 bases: TGTGCCAGCAGCTCCTCTCCGGGACAGGGGAACACCGGGGAGCTGTTTTTT.

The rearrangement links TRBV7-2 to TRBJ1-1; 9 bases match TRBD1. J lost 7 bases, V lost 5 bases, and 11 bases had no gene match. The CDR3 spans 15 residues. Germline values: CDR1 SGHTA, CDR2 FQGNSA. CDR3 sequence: CASSDPRTGALEAFF. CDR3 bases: TGTGCCAGCAGCGACCCGCGGACAGGGGCCCTTGAAGCTTTCTTT.

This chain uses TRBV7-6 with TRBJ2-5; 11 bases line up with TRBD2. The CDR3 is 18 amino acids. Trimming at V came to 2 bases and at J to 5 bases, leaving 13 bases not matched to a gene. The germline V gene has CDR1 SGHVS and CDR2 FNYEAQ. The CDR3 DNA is TGTGCCAGCAGCTTACGCCCTAGCGGGGGGTATGAGGGGGAGACCCAGTACTTC. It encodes CASSLRPSGGYEGETQYF.

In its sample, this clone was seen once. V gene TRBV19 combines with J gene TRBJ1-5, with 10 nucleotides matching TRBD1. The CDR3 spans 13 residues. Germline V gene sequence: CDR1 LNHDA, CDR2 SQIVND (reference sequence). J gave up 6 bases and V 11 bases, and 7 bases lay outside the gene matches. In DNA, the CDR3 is TGTGCCGTTTCCGGGACAGGGGTTCAGCCCCAGCATTTT. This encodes CAVSGTGVQPQHF.

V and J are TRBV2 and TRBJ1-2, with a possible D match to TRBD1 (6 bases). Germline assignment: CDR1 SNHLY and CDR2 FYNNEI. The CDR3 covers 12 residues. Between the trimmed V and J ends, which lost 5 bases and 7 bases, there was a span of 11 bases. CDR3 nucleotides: TGTGCCAGCAGTTTACAGGGCTCTGGCTACACCTTC. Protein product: CASSLQGSGYTF.

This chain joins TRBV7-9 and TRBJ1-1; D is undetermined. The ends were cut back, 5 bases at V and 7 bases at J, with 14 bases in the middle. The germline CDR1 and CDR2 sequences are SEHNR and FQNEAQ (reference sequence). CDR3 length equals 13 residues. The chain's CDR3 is CASSPRGSVEAFF. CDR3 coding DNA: TGTGCCAGCAGCCCCAGAGGTAGTGTTGAAGCTTTCTTT.

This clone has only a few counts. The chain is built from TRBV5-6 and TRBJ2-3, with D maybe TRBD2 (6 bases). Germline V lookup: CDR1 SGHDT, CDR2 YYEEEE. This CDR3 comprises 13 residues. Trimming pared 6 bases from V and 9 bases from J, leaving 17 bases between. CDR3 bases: TGTGCCAGCAACCTCAAGGGGAGCGGGACGCAGTATTTT. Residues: CASNLKGSGTQYF.

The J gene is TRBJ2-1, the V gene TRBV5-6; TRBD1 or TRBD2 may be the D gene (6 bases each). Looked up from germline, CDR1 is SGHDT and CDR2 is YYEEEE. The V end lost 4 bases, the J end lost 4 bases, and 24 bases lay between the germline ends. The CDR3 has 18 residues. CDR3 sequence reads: CASSLEGETHRIYNEQFF. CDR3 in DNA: TGTGCCAGCAGCCTGGAGGGGGAGACACACAGAATTTACAATGAGCAGTTCTTC.

The CDR3 DNA reads TGTGCCAGCAGCCCCGCTGGACAGACCACAGATACGCAGTATTTT. It yields the protein CASSPAGQTTDTQYF. The chain has TRBV7-8 and TRBJ2-3, with D perhaps TRBD1 (6 bases). Trimming pared 5 bases from V and 2 bases from J, leaving 14 bases between. There are 15 residues in the CDR3. Germline values: CDR1 SGHVS, CDR2 FQNEAQ.

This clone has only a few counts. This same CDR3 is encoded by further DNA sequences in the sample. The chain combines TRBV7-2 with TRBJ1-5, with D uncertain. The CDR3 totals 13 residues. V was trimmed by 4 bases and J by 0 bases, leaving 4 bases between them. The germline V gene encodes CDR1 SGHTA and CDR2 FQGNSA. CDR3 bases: TGTGCCAGCAGCTCTTATAGCAATCAGCCCCAGCATTTT. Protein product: CASSSYSNQPQHF.

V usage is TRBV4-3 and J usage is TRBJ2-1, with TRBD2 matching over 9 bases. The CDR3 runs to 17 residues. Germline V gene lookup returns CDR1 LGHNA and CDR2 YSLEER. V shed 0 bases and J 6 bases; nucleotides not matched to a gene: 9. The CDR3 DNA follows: TGCGCCAGCAGCCAAGATCTGTTTAGCGGGGGCCGCAATGAGCAGTTCTTC. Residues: CASSQDLFSGGRNEQFF.

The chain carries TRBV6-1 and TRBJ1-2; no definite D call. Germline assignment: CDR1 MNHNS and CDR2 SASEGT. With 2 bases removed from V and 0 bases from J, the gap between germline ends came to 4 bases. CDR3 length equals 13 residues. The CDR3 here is CASSELTNYGYTF. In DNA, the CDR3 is TGTGCCAGCAGTGAATTAACTAACTATGGCTACACCTTC.

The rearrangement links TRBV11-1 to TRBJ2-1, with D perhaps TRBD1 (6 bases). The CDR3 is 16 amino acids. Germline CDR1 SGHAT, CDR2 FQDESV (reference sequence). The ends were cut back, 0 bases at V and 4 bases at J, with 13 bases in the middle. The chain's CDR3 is CASSLASGTQYNEQFF. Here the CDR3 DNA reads TGTGCCAGCAGCTTAGCCTCCGGGACACAATACAATGAGCAGTTCTTC.

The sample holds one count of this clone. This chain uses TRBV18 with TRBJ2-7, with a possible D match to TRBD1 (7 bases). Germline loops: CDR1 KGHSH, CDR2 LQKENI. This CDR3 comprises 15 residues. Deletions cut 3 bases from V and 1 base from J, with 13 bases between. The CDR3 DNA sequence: TGTGCCAGCTCACCTGGAGCAGGGGGGTCCTACGAGCAGTACTTC. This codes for CASSPGAGGSYEQYF.

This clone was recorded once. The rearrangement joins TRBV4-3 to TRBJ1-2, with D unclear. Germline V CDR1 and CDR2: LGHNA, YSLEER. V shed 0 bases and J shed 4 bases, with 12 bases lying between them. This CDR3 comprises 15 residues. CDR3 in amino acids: CASSQDRSRLYGYTF. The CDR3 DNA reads TGCGCCAGCAGCCAAGATCGAAGCAGACTCTATGGCTACACCTTC.

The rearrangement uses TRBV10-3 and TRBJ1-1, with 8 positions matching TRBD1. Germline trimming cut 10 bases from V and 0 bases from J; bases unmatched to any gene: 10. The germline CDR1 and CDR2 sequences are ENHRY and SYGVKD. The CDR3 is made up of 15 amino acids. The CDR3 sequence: CATRTGPDMNTEAFF. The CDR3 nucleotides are TGTGCCACCCGGACAGGGCCCGATATGAACACTGAAGCTTTCTTT.

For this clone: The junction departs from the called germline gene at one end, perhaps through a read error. DNA of the CDR3: TGTGCTAGCAGCCCGACTAGCGGGGGCTACAATGAGCAGTTCTTC. Residues: CASSPTSGGYNEQFF. This chain connects TRBV7-7 to TRBJ2-1; 12 bases agree with TRBD2. Per germline, CDR1 SSHAT and CDR2 FNYEAQ (reference sequence). The CDR3 loop spans 15 amino acids.

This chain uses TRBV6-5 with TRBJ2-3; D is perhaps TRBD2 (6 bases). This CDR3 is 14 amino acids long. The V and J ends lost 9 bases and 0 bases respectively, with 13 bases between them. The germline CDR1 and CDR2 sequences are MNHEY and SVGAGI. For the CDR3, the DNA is TGTGCCAGTCAGACTGGGGGGAGCACAGATACGCAGTATTTT. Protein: CASQTGGSTDTQYF.

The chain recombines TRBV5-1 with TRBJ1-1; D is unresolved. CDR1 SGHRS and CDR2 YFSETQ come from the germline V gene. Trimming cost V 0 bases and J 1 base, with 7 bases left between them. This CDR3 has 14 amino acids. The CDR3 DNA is TGCGCCAGCAGCTTGGTGACGGGGAACACTGAAGCTTTCTTT. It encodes CASSLVTGNTEAFF.

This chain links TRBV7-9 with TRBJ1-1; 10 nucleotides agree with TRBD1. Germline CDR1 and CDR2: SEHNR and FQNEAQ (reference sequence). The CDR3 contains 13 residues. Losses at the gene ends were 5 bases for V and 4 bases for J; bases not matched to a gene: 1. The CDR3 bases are TGTGCCAGCAGCAGGGACAGGGGCACTGAAGCTTTCTTT. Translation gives CASSRDRGTEAFF.

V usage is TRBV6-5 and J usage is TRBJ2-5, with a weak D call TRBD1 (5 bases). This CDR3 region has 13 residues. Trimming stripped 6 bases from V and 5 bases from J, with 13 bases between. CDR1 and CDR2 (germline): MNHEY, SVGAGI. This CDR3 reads CASRDSPPETQYF. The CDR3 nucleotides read TGTGCCAGCAGAGACAGTCCCCCGGAGACCCAGTACTTC.

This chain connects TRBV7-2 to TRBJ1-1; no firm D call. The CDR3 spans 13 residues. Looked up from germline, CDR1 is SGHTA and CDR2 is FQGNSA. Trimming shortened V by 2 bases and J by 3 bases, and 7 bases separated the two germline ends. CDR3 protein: CASSLNRDTEAFF. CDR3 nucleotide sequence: TGTGCCAGCAGCTTAAATCGGGACACTGAAGCTTTCTTT. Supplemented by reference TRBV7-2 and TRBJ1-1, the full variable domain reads GAGVSQSPSNKVTEKGKDVELRCDPISGHTALYWYRQSLGQGLEFLIYFQGNSAPDKSGLPSDRFSAERTGGSVSTLTIQRTQQEDSAVYLCASSLNRDTEAFFGQGTRLTVV.

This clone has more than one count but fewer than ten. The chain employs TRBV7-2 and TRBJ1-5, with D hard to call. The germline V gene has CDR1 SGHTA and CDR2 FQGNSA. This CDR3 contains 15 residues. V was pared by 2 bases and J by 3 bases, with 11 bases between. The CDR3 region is CASSLYGSNNQPQHF. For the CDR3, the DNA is TGTGCCAGCAGCTTATACGGTAGTAACAATCAGCCCCAGCATTTT.

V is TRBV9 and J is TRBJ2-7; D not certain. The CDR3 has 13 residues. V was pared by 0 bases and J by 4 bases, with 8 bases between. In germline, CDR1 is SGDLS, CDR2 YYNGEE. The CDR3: CASSVGDLYEQYF. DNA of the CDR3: TGTGCCAGCAGCGTAGGAGATTTGTACGAGCAGTACTTC.